Given below is one TCR beta chain in context. These data originate in a study of blood T cell repertoires in COVID-19. Across the whole study: Samples came from the United States, Italy and Spain, spanning acute and convalescent COVID-19. Sources were T cells, B-cell-depleted T cells, or PBMCs; the material itself was cDNA or gDNA.

The Seattle site enrolled patients during active infection and followed them longitudinally. In the source study's methods: Scientists estimated how many nucleated cells there were by amplifying reference gene primers. Clones were sequenced by immunoSEQ multiplex PCR, and TCRdb holds only the in-frame ones, with some missing. The V and J calls and the clone size are those of that table, but D and trimming were determined from the DNA. The table has under 450,000 clones, about 91% seen once. Germline assignment: CDR1 MRHNA and CDR2 SNTAGT. Trimming left V 2 bases short and J 6 bases short, with 6 bases between. The CDR3 has 12 residues.

The TCR was taken from a woman in her forties or fifties with COVID-19, enrolled during active disease. The chain joins TRBV6-4 to TRBJ2-3; D remains unclear. Sequenced input: peripheral blood. CDR3 region: CASSDGLDTQYF. CDR3 nucleotides: TGTGCCAGCAGTGACGGGCTTGATACGCAGTATTTT.